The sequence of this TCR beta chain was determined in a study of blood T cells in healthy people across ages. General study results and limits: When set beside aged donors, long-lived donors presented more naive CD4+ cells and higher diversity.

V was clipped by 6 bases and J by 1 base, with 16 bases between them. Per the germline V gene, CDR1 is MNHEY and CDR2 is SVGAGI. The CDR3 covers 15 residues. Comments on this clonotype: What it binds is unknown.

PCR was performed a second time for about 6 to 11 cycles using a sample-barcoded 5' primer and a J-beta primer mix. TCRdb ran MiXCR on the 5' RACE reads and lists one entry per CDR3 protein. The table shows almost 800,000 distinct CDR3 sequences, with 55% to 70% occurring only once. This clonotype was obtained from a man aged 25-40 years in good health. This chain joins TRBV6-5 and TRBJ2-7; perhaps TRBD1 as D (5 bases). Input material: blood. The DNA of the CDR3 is TGTGCCAGCAGCCTAGAAGGGGATTGGTCCTACGAGCAGTACTTC. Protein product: CASSLEGDWSYEQYF.